The present T cell receptor (beta chain) was sequenced within a study of radiotherapy plus CTLA-4 blockade in lung cancer. At the level of the study: Objective responses were recorded in 15% to 20% of patients, with disease control recorded in 25% to 35%.

The study gave focal radiation plus ipilimumab CTLA-4 blockade to patients with chemo-refractory metastatic non-small-cell lung cancer. Method: immunoSEQ multiplex PCR; TCRdb's copy keeps in-frame clones and lacks some. The repertoire holds around 63,000 clones, with roughly 76% as singletons. Study-level results: Clones of tumor-derived TCRs expanded in blood after radiotherapy plus ipilimumab.

Losses at the gene ends were 6 bases for V and 4 bases for J; bases not matched to a gene: 6. CDR1 and CDR2 from the germline V gene are MNHEY and SVGAGI. The CDR3 loop spans 13 amino acids. As for this clone: Its specificity is unknown.

This receptor was identified in a human donor with non-small cell lung cancer whose response to radiotherapy plus ipilimumab could not be evaluated. Some clones in this sample may be carry-over from other donors' samples. Specimen: peripheral blood, collected from a patient treated with radiotherapy plus ipilimumab. This sequence joins TRBV6-5 and TRBJ2-7; 7 bases are shared with TRBD1. The CDR3 DNA reads as TGTGCCAGCAGGTCAGGGGGTCCGTACGAGCAGTACTTC. Protein sequence: CASRSGGPYEQYF.